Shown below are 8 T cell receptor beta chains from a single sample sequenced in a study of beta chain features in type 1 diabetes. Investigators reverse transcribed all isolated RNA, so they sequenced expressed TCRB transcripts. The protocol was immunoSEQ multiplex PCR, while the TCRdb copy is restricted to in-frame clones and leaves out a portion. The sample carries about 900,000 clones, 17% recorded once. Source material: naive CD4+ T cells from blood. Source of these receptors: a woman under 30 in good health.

CDR3 nucleotide sequence: TGTGCCAGCAGCTTGGATGGAAGCTCCTACAATGAGCAGTTCTTC. Translation gives CASSLDGSSYNEQFF. The chain uses TRBV5-8 and TRBJ2-1; D gene uncertain. The germline gives CDR1 SGHTS, CDR2 YDEGEE. CDR3 length equals 15 residues. The V end lost 0 bases, the J end lost 0 bases, and 7 bases lay between the germline ends.

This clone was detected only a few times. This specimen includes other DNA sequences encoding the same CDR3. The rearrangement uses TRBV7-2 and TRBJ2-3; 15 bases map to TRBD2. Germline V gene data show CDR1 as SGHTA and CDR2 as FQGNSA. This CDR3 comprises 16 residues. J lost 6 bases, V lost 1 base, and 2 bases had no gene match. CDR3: CASSLVGTSGRDTQYF. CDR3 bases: TGTGCCAGCAGCTTAGTGGGGACTAGCGGGAGGGATACGCAGTATTTT.

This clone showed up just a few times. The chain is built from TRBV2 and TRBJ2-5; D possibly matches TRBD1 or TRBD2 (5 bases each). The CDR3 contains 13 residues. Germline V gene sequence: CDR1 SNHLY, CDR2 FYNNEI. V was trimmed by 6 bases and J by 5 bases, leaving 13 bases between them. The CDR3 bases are TGTGCCAGCAGGGGAGACCCAGGGGAGACCCAGTACTTC. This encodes CASRGDPGETQYF.

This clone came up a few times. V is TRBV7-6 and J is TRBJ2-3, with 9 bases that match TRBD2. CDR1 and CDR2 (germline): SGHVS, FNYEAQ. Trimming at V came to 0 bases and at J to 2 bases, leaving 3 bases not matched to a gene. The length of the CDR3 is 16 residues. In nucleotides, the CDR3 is TGTGCCAGCAGCTTAGCTGGCGGGAGGGCCACAGATACGCAGTATTTT. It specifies CASSLAGGRATDTQYF.

CDR3 bases: TGTGCCAGTAGTCCTAACGGGAGAAGCCAAGAGACCCAGTACTTC. The encoded protein is CASSPNGRSQETQYF. The gene calls are TRBV19 and TRBJ2-5; D is perhaps TRBD2 (6 bases). Germline V gene data show CDR1 as LNHDA and CDR2 as SQIVND (reference sequence). V gave up 5 bases and J gave up 1 base, with 14 bases separating them. The CDR3 is made up of 15 amino acids.

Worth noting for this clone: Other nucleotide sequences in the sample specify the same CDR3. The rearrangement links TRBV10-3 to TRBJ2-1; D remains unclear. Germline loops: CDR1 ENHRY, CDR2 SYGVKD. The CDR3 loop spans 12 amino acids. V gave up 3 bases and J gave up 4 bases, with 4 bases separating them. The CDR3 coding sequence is TGTGCCATCAGTGACCCTTACAATGAGCAGTTCTTC. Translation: CAISDPYNEQFF.

This CDR3 is CASSLRGLGDTEAFF. The CDR3 DNA sequence: TGCGCCAGCAGCTTGAGGGGACTCGGGGACACTGAAGCTTTCTTT. The J gene is TRBJ1-1, the V gene TRBV5-1; TRBD1 might be the D (5 bases). Germline V gene lookup returns CDR1 SGHRS and CDR2 YFSETQ. V was shortened by 1 base and J by 3 bases, with 13 bases between the two germline ends. This CDR3 contains 15 residues.

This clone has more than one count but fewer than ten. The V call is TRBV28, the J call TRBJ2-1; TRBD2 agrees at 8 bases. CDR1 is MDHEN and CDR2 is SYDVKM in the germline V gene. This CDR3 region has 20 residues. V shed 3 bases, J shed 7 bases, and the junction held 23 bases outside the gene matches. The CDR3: CASSFSGNQQGGAPWNEQFF. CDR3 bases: TGTGCCAGCAGTTTTAGCGGGAACCAACAGGGCGGGGCGCCGTGGAATGAGCAGTTCTTC. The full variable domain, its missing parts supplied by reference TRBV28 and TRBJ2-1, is DVKVTQSSRYLVKRTGEKVFLECVQDMDHENMFWYRQDPGLGLRLIYFSYDVKMKEKGDIPEGYSVSREKKERFSLILESASTNQTSMYLCASSFSGNQQGGAPWNEQFFGPGTRLTVL.